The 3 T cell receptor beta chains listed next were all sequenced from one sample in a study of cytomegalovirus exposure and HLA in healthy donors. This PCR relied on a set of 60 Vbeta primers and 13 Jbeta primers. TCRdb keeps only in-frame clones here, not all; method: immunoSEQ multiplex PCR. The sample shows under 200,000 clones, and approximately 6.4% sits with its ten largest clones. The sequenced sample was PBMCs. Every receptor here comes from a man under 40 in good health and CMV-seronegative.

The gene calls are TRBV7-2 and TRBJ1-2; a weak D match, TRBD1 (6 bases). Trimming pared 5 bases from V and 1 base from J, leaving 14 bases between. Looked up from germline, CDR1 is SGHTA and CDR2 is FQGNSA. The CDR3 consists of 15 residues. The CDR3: CASSPTGFGNYGYTF. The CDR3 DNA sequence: TGTGCCAGCAGCCCAACAGGGTTTGGTAACTATGGCTACACCTTC.

CDR3 in DNA: TGTGCCAGCAGCCGGGACGGGGGCTACGAGCAGTACTTC. Amino acid sequence: CASSRDGGYEQYF. The chain employs TRBV6-1 and TRBJ2-7; possible D gene TRBD2, 6 bases. The length of the CDR3 is 13 residues. The germline gives CDR1 MNHNS, CDR2 SASEGT. V lost 6 bases and J lost 3, with 12 bases in between.

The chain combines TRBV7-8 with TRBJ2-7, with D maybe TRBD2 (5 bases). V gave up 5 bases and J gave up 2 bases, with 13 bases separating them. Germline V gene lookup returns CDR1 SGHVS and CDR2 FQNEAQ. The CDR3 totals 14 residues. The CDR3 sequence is CASSLGATTYEQYF. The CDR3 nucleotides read TGTGCCAGCAGCCTGGGAGCAACTACCTACGAGCAGTACTTC.